A selection of T cell receptor beta chains follows, all from one sample in a study of T-cell reconstitution after alpha-beta-depleted transplantation in children. Using its own MiXCR run on the PCR reads, TCRdb lists one record per CDR3 protein. The table records around 300,000 distinct CDR3 sequences, over 9.5% of them present only once. This specimen was PBMCs, taken before TCRalphabeta/CD19-depleted stem cell transplant. Receptors originate from a boy under three years old with acute myeloid leukemia, due to receive a stem cell transplant. CDR3s include the opening cysteine and the closing phenylalanine or tryptophan. Fields, in order: J gene, D gene, V gene, clone size, CDR3 protein, CDR3 DNA. The D gene is left open where the match is weak. Where a row states a size, it is once, few, many or the class of an expanded clone; other rows omit it.

j_gene: TRBJ1-5; d_gene: NA; v_gene: TRBV29-1; abundance: many; CDR3aa: CSVIGEGNQPQHF; CDR3nt: TGCAGCGTTATAGGGGAGGGCAATCAGCCCCAGCATTTT
j_gene: TRBJ1-4; d_gene: TRBD1; v_gene: TRBV12-3/TRBV12-4; abundance: many; CDR3aa: CASSRTGWLEEEKLFF; CDR3nt: TGTGCCAGCAGTCGGACAGGGTGGTTGGAAGAGGAAAAACTGTTTTTT
j_gene: TRBJ2-1; d_gene: NA; v_gene: TRBV27; abundance: NA; CDR3aa: CASSLLGRGHPYNEQFF; CDR3nt: TGTGCCAGCAGTTTATTGGGGCGGGGGCACCCCTACAATGAGCAGTTCTTC
j_gene: TRBJ2-3; d_gene: NA; v_gene: TRBV7-3; abundance: many; CDR3aa: CASSLGFTDTQYF; CDR3nt: TGTGCCAGCAGCTTAGGATTCACAGATACGCAGTATTTT
j_gene: TRBJ2-3; d_gene: NA; v_gene: TRBV2; abundance: many; CDR3aa: CASSEWHRTDTQYF; CDR3nt: TGTGCCAGCAGTGAATGGCACCGCACAGATACGCAGTATTTT
j_gene: TRBJ2-1; d_gene: TRBD2; v_gene: TRBV12-3/TRBV12-4; abundance: many; CDR3aa: CASTLAGEQFF; CDR3nt: TGTGCCAGCACCTTAGCGGGGGAGCAGTTCTTC
j_gene: TRBJ1-1; d_gene: TRBD1; v_gene: TRBV29-1; abundance: many; CDR3aa: CSVGTGDTEAFF; CDR3nt: TGCAGCGTGGGGACAGGGGACACTGAAGCTTTCTTT
j_gene: TRBJ2-1; d_gene: NA; v_gene: TRBV24-1; abundance: NA; CDR3aa: CATSDVAVTSYNEQFF; CDR3nt: TGTGCCACCAGTGATGTAGCGGTTACTTCCTACAATGAGCAGTTCTTC
j_gene: TRBJ1-2; d_gene: NA; v_gene: TRBV5-1; abundance: many; CDR3aa: CASSLGWGSGYTF; CDR3nt: TGCGCCAGCAGCTTGGGCTGGGGAAGTGGCTACACCTTC
j_gene: TRBJ2-7; d_gene: NA; v_gene: TRBV15; abundance: many; CDR3aa: CATSRAQGNEQYF; CDR3nt: TGTGCCACCAGCAGAGCACAGGGAAACGAGCAGTACTTC
j_gene: TRBJ1-1; d_gene: NA; v_gene: TRBV12-3/TRBV12-4; abundance: many; CDR3aa: CASRGGGLVNTEAFF; CDR3nt: TGTGCCAGCAGAGGGGGTGGTCTGGTGAACACTGAAGCTTTCTTT
j_gene: TRBJ2-2; d_gene: NA; v_gene: TRBV5-1; abundance: many; CDR3aa: CASSLGPDPNTGELFF; CDR3nt: TGCGCCAGCAGCTTGGGACCGGACCCGAACACCGGGGAGCTGTTTTTT
j_gene: TRBJ1-3; d_gene: NA; v_gene: TRBV5-6; abundance: many; CDR3aa: CASSLPGTGNTIYF; CDR3nt: TGTGCCAGCAGCTTGCCAGGGACTGGAAACACCATATATTTT
j_gene: TRBJ2-7; d_gene: NA; v_gene: TRBV10-2; abundance: many; CDR3aa: CASSQRTGYEQYF; CDR3nt: TGCGCCAGCAGTCAAAGAACAGGCTACGAGCAGTACTTC
j_gene: TRBJ2-1; d_gene: TRBD1; v_gene: TRBV7-2; abundance: many; CDR3aa: CASSLVGTGDNEQFF; CDR3nt: TGTGCCAGCAGCTTAGTCGGGACAGGAGACAATGAGCAGTTCTTC
j_gene: TRBJ1-3; d_gene: NA; v_gene: TRBV18; abundance: many; CDR3aa: CASSPTASSGNTIYF; CDR3nt: TGTGCCAGCTCACCAACGGCCAGCTCTGGAAACACCATATATTTT
j_gene: TRBJ2-7; d_gene: NA; v_gene: TRBV10-3; abundance: many; CDR3aa: CAIGGTDYEQYF; CDR3nt: TGTGCCATCGGGGGGACAGATTACGAGCAGTACTTC
j_gene: TRBJ1-4; d_gene: NA; v_gene: TRBV14; abundance: NA; CDR3aa: CASSQRGPKNEKLFF; CDR3nt: TGTGCCAGCAGCCAACGGGGGCCTAAAAATGAAAAACTGTTTTTT
j_gene: TRBJ2-3; d_gene: NA; v_gene: TRBV20-1; abundance: many; CDR3aa: CSASFLTGVGDTQYF; CDR3nt: TGCAGTGCTAGCTTCCTGACGGGAGTGGGGGATACGCAGTATTTT
j_gene: TRBJ2-1; d_gene: NA; v_gene: TRBV5-1; abundance: many; CDR3aa: CASSLGGPPSGRPLYNEQFF; CDR3nt: TGCGCCAGCAGCTTGGGGGGTCCCCCGAGCGGGCGCCCCCTTTACAATGAGCAGTTCTTC
j_gene: TRBJ2-1; d_gene: NA; v_gene: TRBV2; abundance: NA; CDR3aa: CASSKSARSSYNEQFF; CDR3nt: TGTGCCAGCAGTAAGTCAGCACGCAGTTCCTACAATGAGCAGTTCTTC
j_gene: TRBJ1-5; d_gene: NA; v_gene: TRBV29-1; abundance: many; CDR3aa: CSVRGGGNQPQHF; CDR3nt: TGCAGCGTTCGTGGCGGGGGCAATCAGCCCCAGCATTTT
j_gene: TRBJ1-5; d_gene: NA; v_gene: TRBV28; abundance: many; CDR3aa: CASRSGRIYQPQHF; CDR3nt: TGTGCCAGCAGGTCGGGACGGATATATCAGCCCCAGCATTTT
j_gene: TRBJ1-5; d_gene: TRBD1; v_gene: TRBV28; abundance: few; CDR3aa: CASSPATGVGQPQHF; CDR3nt: TGTGCCAGCAGTCCAGCCACAGGGGTCGGCCAGCCCCAGCATTTT